This T cell receptor (beta chain) was observed in a study of cytomegalovirus exposure and HLA in healthy donors. Findings and limits, study-wide: In an earlier analysis, productive rearrangement rates for most beta V segments clustered near 87% or 30%. Using a false discovery rate of 0.05, a later analysis showed that 16,000 or so TCR beta sequences were associated with HLA alleles. Accurate prediction of HLA-A and HLA-B alleles (for most subjects) was reportedly achieved from TCR beta sequences.

60 Vbeta and 13 Jbeta primers were used in PCR. Produced via immunoSEQ multiplex PCR; TCRdb's table is partial and in-frame only. The data contain 100,000 or so clones, approximately 82% of them seen just once; the ten biggest clones take up around 8.5%. To note about this clone: Its antigen remains unidentified.

This receptor was obtained from a man between 35 and 55 years old in good health and CMV-seropositive. The specimen sequenced was PBMCs.

Here the CDR3 reads CASSPQSGLSSPLHF. The CDR3 DNA is TGTGCCAGCAGCCCTCAATCGGGTTTAAGTTCACCCCTCCACTTT. The chain has TRBV9 and TRBJ1-6; no clear D gene. CDR3 size: 15 residues. Per the germline V gene, CDR1 is SGDLS and CDR2 is YYNGEE. V lost 4 bases, J lost 9 bases, and 17 bases lay in between. Supplemented by reference TRBV9 and TRBJ1-6, the full variable domain reads DSGVTQTPKHLITATGQRVTLRCSPRSGDLSVYWYQQSLDQGLQFLIQYYNGEERAKGNILERFSAQQFPDLHSELNLSSLELGDSALYFCASSPQSGLSSPLHFGNGTRLTVT.